This T cell receptor beta chain was captured by sequencing in a study of T cell responses to AZD1222 COVID-19 vaccine. Germline CDR1 reads MNHNY; CDR2 reads SVGAGI (reference sequence). With 0 bases removed from V and 3 bases from J, the gap between germline ends came to 9 bases. The length of the CDR3 is 15 residues. The table came from immunoSEQ multiplex PCR; TCRdb's copy has only in-frame clones and leaves some out. This sample has over 150,000 clones, with about 90% found just once. The material sequenced was peripheral blood, taken on day 0 of AZD1222 vaccination. This clonotype was obtained from an adult in good health. The chain couples TRBV6-6 to TRBJ1-5; D gene unclear. The CDR3 sequence is CASSYSLGTNQPQHF. In DNA form, the CDR3 reads TGTGCCAGCAGTTACTCCTTGGGTACCAATCAGCCCCAGCATTTT.